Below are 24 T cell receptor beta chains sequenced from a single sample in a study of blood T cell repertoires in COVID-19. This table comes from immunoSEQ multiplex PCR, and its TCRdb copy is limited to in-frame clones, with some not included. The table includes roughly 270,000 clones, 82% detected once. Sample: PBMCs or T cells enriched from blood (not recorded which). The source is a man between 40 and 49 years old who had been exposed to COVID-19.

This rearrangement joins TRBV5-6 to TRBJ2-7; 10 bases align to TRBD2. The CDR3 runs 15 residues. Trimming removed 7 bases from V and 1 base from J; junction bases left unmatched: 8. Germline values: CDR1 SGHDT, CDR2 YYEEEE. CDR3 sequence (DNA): TGTGCCAGCCGTGCTCTGGGACTAGCGTCCTACGAGCAGTACTTC. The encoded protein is CASRALGLASYEQYF.

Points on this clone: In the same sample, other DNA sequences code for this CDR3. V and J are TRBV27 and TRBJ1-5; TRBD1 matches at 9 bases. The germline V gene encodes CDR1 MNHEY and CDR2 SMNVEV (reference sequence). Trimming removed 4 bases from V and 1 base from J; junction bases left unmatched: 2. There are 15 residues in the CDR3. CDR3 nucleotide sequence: TGTGCCAGCAGTTCAGGACAGGGGAGCAATCAGCCCCAGCATTTT. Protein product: CASSSGQGSNQPQHF.

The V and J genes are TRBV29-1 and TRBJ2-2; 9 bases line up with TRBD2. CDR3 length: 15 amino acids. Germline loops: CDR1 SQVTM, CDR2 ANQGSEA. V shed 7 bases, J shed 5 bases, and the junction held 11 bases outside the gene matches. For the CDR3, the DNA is TGCAGCGCCCGTCCCCGGCTAGCGGGAACCGGGGAGCTGTTTTTT. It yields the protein CSARPRLAGTGELFF.

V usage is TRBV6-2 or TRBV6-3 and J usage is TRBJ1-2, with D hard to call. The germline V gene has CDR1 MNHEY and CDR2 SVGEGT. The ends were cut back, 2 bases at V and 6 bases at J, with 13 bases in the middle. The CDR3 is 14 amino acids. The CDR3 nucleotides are TGTGCCAGCAGTTACCCGAGCGGAGGTAATGGCTACACCTTC. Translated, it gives CASSYPSGGNGYTF.

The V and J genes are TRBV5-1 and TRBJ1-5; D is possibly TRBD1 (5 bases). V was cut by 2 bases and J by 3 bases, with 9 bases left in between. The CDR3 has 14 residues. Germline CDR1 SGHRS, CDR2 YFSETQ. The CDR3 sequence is CASSFGGNNQPQHF. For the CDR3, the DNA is TGCGCCAGCAGCTTCGGGGGTAACAATCAGCCCCAGCATTTT.

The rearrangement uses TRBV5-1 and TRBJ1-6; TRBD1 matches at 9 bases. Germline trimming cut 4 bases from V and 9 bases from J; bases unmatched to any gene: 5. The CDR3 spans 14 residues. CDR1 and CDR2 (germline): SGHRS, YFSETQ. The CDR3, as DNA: TGCGCCAGCAGCCCGGGACAGGGTGGTTCACCCCTCCACTTT. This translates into CASSPGQGGSPLHF.

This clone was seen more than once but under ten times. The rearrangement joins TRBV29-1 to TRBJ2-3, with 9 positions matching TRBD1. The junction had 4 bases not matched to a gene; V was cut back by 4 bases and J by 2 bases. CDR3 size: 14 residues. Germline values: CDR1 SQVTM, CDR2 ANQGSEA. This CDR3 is CSVGQGGTTDTQYF. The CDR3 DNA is TGCAGCGTTGGACAGGGGGGGACCACAGATACGCAGTATTTT.

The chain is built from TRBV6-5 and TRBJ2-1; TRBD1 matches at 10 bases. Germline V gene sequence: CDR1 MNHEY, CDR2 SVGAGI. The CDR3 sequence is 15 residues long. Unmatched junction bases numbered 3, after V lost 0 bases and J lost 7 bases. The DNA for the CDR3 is TGTGCCAGCAGTTACTCGGGGACAGGGGTTAATGAGCAGTTCTTC. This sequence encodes CASSYSGTGVNEQFF.

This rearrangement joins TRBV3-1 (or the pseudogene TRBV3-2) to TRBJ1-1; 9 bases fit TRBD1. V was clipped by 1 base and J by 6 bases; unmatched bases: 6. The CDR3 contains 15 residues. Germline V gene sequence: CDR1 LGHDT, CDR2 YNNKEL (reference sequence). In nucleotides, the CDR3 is TGTGCCAGCAGCCAAGTGGTGGGACAGGGATCTGAAGCTTTCTTT. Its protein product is CASSQVVGQGSEAFF.

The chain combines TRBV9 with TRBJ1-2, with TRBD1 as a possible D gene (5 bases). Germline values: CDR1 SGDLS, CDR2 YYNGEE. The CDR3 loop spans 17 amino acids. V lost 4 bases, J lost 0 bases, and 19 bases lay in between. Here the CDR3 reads CASSSRDSTLTNYGYTF. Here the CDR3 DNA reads TGTGCCAGCAGCAGTCGGGACTCTACTCTTACTAACTATGGCTACACCTTC. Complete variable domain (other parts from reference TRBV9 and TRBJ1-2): DSGVTQTPKHLITATGQRVTLRCSPRSGDLSVYWYQQSLDQGLQFLIQYYNGEERAKGNILERFSAQQFPDLHSELNLSSLELGDSALYFCASSSRDSTLTNYGYTFGSGTRLTVV.

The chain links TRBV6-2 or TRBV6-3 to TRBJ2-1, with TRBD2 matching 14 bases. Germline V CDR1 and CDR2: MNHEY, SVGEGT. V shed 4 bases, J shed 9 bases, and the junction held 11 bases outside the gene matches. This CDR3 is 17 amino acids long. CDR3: CASSSPSTSGRATEQFF. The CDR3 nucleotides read TGTGCCAGCAGTTCCCCTTCGACTAGCGGGAGGGCCACTGAGCAGTTCTTC.

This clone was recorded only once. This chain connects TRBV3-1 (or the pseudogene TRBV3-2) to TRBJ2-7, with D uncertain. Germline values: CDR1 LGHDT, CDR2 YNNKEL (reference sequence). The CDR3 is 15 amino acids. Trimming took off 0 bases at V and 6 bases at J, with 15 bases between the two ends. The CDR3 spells CASSQESQVPGEQYF. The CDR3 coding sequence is TGTGCCAGCAGCCAAGAATCCCAGGTGCCCGGCGAGCAGTACTTC.

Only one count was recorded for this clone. The CDR3 nucleotides are TGTGCCTGGACAGGGGATAACTATGGCTACACCTTC. Encoded protein: CAWTGDNYGYTF. The chain carries TRBV30 and TRBJ1-2, with D possibly matching TRBD1 (6 bases). Germline V gene sequence: CDR1 GTSNPN, CDR2 SVGIG (reference sequence). Trimming pared 4 bases from V and 1 base from J, leaving 7 bases between. This CDR3 is 12 amino acids long. The variable domain in full, with the rest retrieved from reference TRBV30 and TRBJ1-2, is SQTIHQWPATLVQPVGSPLSLECTVEGTSNPNLYWYRQAAGRGLQLLFYSVGIGQISSEVPQNLSASRPQDRQFILSSKKLLLSDSGFYLCAWTGDNYGYTFGSGTRLTVV.

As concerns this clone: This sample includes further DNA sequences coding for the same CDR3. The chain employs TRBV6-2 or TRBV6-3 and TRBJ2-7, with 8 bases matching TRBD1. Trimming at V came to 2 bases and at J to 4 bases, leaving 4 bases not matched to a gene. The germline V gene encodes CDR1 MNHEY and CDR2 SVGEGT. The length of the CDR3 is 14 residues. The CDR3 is CASSYGTGGYEQYF. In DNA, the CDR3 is TGTGCCAGCAGTTACGGCACAGGGGGATACGAGCAGTACTTC.

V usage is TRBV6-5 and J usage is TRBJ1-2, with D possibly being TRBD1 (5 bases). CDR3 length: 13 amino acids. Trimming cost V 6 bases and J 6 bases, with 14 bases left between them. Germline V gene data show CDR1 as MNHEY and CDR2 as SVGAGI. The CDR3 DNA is TGTGCCAGCAGATTACGACAGCTAAATGGCTACACCTTC. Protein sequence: CASRLRQLNGYTF.

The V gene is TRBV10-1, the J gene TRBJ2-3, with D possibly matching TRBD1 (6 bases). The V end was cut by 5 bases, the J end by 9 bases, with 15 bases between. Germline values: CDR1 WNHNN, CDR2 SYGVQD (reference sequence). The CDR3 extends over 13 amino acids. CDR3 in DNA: TGCGCCAGCAGTCCGGGACAATCATGGACGCAGTATTTT. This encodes CASSPGQSWTQYF.

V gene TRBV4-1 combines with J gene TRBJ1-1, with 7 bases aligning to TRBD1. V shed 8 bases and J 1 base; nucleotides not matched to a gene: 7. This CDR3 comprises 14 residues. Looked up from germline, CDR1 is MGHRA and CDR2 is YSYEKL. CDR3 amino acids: CASGTDTTNTEAFF. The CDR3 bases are TGCGCCAGCGGGACAGACACTACGAACACTGAAGCTTTCTTT.

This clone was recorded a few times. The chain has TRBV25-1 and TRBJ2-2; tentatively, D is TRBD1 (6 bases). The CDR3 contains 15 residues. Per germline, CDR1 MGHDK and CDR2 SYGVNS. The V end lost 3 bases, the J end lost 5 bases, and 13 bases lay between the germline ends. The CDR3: CASSDPNRETGELFF. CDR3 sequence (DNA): TGTGCCAGCAGTGATCCCAACAGGGAGACCGGGGAGCTGTTTTTT.

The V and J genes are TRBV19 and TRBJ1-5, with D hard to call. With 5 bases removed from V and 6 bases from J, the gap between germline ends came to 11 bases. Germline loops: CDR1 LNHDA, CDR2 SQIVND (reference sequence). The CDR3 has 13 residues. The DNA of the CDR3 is TGTGCCAGTAGTCCAACGGTAACTCAGCCCCAGCATTTT. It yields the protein CASSPTVTQPQHF. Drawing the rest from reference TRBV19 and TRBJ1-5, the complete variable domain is DGGITQSPKYLFRKEGQNVTLSCEQNLNHDAMYWYRQDPGQGLRLIYYSQIVNDFQKGDIAEGYSVSREKKESFPLTVTSAQKNPTAFYLCASSPTVTQPQHFGDGTRLSIL.

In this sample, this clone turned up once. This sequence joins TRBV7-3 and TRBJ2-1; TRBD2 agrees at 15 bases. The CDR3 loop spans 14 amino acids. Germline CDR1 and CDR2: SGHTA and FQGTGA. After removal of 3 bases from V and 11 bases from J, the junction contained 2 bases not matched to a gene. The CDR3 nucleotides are TGTGCCAGCAGCTTGGGACTAGCGGGAGGCCAGCAGTTCTTC. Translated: CASSLGLAGGQQFF.

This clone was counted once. The CDR3 sequence is CASTPTGRGQPQHF. The CDR3 DNA reads as TGTGCCAGCACCCCAACAGGGAGGGGACAGCCCCAGCATTTT. The genes are TRBV6-2 or TRBV6-3 and TRBJ1-5; possibly TRBD1 for D (6 bases). Germline V gene lookup returns CDR1 MNHEY and CDR2 SVGEGT. Trimming stripped 7 bases from V and 7 bases from J, with 17 bases between. The CDR3 is made up of 14 amino acids.

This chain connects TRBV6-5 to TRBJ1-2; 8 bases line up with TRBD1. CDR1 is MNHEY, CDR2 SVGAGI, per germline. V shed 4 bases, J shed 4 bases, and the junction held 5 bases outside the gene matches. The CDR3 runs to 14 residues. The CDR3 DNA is TGTGCCAGCAGTTTGACAGGGGCCCTCTATGGCTACACCTTC. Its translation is CASSLTGALYGYTF.

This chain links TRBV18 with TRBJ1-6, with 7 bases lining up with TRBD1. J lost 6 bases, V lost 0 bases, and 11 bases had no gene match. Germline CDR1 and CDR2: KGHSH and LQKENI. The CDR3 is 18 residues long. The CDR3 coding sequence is TGTGCCAGCTCACCACCGATGGCTAGGGGGCGAGGTAATTCACCCCTCCACTTT. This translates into CASSPPMARGRGNSPLHF.

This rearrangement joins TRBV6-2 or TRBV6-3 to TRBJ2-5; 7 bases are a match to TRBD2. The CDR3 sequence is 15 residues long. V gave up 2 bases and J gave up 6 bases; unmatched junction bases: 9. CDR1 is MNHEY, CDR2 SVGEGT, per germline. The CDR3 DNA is TGTGCCAGCAGTTACGTAGGCGGGAGTGGAAAGACCCAGTACTTC. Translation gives CASSYVGGSGKTQYF.